These T cell receptor beta chains were read from a single sample in a study of blood T cells in healthy people across ages. TCRdb independently ran MiXCR on the 5' RACE reads; one entry per CDR3 protein. The sample shows about 780,000 distinct CDR3 sequences, approximately 67% of them seen only once. Sequenced material: blood. Source of these receptors: a man under 40 in good health. CDR3s leave out the opening cysteine and the closing phenylalanine or tryptophan. Expanded clones are given a class, and other clones once, few, many or no size at all.

v_call: TRBV6-1; clone_size: -; j_call: TRBJ2-5; cdr3_aa: ASTPVTSGGQETQY
v_call: TRBV29-1; clone_size: -; j_call: TRBJ2-7; cdr3_aa: SVEAFGQGVNEQY
v_call: TRBV7-9; clone_size: few; j_call: TRBJ2-5; cdr3_aa: ATLRLDREGETQY
v_call: TRBV20-1; clone_size: -; j_call: TRBJ2-5; cdr3_aa: SAQGRGTVEQY
v_call: TRBV20-1; clone_size: -; j_call: TRBJ2-1; cdr3_aa: SARDLGDGVSDEQF
v_call: TRBV3-1; clone_size: -; j_call: TRBJ1-4; cdr3_aa: ASSHRTGGIEKLF
v_call: TRBV7-2; clone_size: -; j_call: TRBJ2-5; cdr3_aa: ASSPSSGGASETQY
v_call: TRBV7-2; clone_size: -; j_call: TRBJ2-3; cdr3_aa: AIAPGARDTQY
v_call: TRBV7-9; clone_size: -; j_call: TRBJ2-2; cdr3_aa: ASSLVGGTDNTGELF
v_call: TRBV5-4; clone_size: -; j_call: TRBJ2-3; cdr3_aa: ASSLARQGHGTDTQY